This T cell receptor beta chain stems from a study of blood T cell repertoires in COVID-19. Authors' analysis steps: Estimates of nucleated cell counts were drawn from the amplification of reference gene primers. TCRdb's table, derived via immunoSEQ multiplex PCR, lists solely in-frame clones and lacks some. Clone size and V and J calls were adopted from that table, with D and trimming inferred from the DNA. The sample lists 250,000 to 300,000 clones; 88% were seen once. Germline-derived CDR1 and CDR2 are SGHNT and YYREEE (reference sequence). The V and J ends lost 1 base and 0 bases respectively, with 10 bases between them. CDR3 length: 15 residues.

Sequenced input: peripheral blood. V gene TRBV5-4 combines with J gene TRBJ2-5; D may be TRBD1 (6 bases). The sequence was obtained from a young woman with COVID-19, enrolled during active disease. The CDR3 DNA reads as TGTGCCAGCAGCTTGCAGGCAGGGGACCAAGAGACCCAGTACTTC. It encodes CASSLQAGDQETQYF.